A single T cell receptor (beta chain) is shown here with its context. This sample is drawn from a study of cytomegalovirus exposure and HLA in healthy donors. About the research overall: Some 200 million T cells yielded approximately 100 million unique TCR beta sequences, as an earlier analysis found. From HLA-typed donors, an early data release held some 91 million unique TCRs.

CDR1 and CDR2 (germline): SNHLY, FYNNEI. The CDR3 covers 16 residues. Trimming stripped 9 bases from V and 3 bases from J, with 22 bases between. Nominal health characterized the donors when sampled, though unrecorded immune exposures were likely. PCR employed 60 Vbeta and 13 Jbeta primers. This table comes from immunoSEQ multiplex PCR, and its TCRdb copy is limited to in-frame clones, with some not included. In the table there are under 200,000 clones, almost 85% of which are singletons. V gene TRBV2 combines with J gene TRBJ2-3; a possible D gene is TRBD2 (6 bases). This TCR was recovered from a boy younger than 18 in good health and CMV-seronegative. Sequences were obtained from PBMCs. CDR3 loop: CASTPRRAGYTDTQYF. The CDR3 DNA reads TGTGCCAGTACCCCCCGTCGGGCGGGATATACAGATACGCAGTATTTT.